This T cell receptor (beta chain) was identified during a study of cytomegalovirus exposure and HLA in healthy donors. This clone showed up just a few times. Its cognate antigen is unknown. 13 Jbeta primers and 60 Vbeta primers were used for the PCR. Here immunoSEQ multiplex PCR was the method, and the copy in TCRdb shows in-frame clones only, minus some. The sample shows approximately 170,000 clones, roughly three quarters of them seen only once. Germline CDR1 GTSNPN, CDR2 SVGIG (reference sequence). Trimming took 5 bases from V and 4 from J; bases not matched to a gene: 11. This CDR3 is 18 amino acids long. Study-level results: Available immune exposure information was restricted to CMV serostatus only. Because they were indistinguishable, some V segments, including TRBV6-2 and TRBV6-3, were excluded. Sequences of the TCR beta chain were said to predict the HLA-A and HLA-B alleles of most subjects accurately.

The sequence was obtained from a man younger than 30 in good health and CMV-seropositive. The sequenced material came from PBMCs. V is TRBV30 and J is TRBJ2-1; 16 positions agree with TRBD2. This chain's CDR3 is CAWYSPGLAGGPYNEQFF. CDR3 DNA sequence: TGTGCCTGGTACTCACCGGGACTAGCGGGAGGGCCTTACAATGAGCAGTTCTTC. Full variable domain (remainder filled in from reference TRBV30 and TRBJ2-1): SQTIHQWPATLVQPVGSPLSLECTVEGTSNPNLYWYRQAAGRGLQLLFYSVGIGQISSEVPQNLSASRPQDRQFILSSKKLLLSDSGFYLCAWYSPGLAGGPYNEQFFGPGTRLTVL.